The clone carrying this T cell receptor (beta chain) came up a few times. Its specificity is unknown. This entry is derived from a study of human T cells and chemical hapten exposure. At the level of the study: Upper back patch tests used 0.01% DPC, scored after 6 days.

A single record per CDR3 protein comes from TCRdb applying MiXCR to the RACE reads. The data hold approximately 97,000 distinct CDR3 sequences, with around a quarter observed a single time. The CDR3 loop spans 13 amino acids. V was cut by 8 bases and J by 4 bases, with 11 bases left in between. Looked up from germline, CDR1 is MDHEN and CDR2 is SYDVKM. Time point defined: patch test 3, about 24 weeks after DPC sensitization. The treatment: therapeutic diphenylcyclopropenone sensitization with weekly scalp DPC. Total RNA was isolated from unfractionated whole blood. General study points: TCRs exceeding 1 in 1000 frequency stayed unchanged with DPC sensitization.

The chain is built from TRBV28 and TRBJ1-4; D is uncertain. This clonotype was sampled from a middle-aged man with alopecia areata. Some clones in this sample may be carry-over from other donors' samples. The sequenced sample was whole blood, obtained in connection with sensitization to the hapten diphenylcyclopropenone (DPC). Here the CDR3 reads CASWDGINEKLFF. The CDR3 nucleotides read TGTGCCAGCTGGGATGGAATTAATGAAAAACTGTTTTTT.